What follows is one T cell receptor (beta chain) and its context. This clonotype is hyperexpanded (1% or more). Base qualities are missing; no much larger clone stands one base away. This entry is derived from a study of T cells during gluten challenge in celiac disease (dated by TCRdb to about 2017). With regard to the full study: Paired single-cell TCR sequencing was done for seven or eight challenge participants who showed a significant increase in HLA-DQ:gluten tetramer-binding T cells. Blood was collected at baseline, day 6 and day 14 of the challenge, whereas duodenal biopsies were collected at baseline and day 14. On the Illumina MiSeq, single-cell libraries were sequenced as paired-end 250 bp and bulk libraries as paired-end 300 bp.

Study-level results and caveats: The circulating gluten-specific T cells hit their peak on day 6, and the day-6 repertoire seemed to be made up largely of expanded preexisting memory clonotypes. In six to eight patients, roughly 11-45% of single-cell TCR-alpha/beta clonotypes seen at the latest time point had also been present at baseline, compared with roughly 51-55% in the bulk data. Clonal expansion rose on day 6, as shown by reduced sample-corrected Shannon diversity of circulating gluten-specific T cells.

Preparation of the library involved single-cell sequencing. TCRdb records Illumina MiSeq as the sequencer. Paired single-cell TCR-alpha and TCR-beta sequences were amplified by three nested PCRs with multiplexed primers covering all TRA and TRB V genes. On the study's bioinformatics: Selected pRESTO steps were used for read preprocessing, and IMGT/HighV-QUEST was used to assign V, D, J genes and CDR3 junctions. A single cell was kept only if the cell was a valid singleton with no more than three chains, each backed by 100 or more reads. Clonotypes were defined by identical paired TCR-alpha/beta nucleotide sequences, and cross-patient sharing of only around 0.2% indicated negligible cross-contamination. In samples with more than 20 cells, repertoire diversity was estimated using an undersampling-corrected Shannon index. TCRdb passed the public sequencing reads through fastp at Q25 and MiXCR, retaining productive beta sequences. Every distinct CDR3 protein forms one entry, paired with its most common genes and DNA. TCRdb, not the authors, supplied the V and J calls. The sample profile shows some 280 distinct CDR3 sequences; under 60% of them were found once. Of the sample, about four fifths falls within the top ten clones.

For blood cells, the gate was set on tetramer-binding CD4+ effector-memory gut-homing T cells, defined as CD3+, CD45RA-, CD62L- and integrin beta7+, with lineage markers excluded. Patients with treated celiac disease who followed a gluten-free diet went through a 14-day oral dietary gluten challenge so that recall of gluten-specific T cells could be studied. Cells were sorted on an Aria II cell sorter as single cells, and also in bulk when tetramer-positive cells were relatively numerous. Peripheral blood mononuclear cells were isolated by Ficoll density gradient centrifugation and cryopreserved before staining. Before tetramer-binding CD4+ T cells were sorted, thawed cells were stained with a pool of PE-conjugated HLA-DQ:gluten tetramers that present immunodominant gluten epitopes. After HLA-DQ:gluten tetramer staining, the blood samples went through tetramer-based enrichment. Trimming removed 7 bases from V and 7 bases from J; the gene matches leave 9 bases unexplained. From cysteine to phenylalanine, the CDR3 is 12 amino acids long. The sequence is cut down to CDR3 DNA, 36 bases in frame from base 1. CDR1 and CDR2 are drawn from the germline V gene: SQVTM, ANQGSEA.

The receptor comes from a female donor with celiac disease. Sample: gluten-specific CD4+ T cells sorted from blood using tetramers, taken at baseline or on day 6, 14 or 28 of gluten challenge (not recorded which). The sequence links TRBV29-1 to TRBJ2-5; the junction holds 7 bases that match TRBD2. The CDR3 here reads CSGGGWEGTQYF. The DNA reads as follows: TGCAGCGGGGGCGGCTGGGAGGGGACCCAGTACTTC.